The 6 T cell receptor beta chains below were found in one sample sequenced in a study of molecular identifiers for immune sequencing clone quantification. In TCRdb, the PCR reads were re-called with MiXCR into one record per CDR3 protein. The sample contains more than 300,000 distinct CDR3 sequences, roughly a fifth of which appear only once. Sequences were obtained from naive CD8+ T cells from blood, with Jurkat cell RNA spiked in. Subset specified: FACS-sorted CD8+CD4-CCR7+CD45RA+ naive T cells. These receptors originate from a human donor in good health. Some libraries in this study had Jurkat cell RNA spiked in.

About this clonotype itself: One base away lies a much larger clone, so this may be a sequencing read error. The rearrangement uses TRBV27 and TRBJ2-7; the D gene could be TRBD1 or TRBD2 (5 bases each). The length of the CDR3 is 15 residues. Trimming shortened V by 5 bases and J by 0 bases, and 14 bases separated the two germline ends. Germline loops: CDR1 MNHEY, CDR2 SMNVEV (reference sequence). The DNA of the CDR3 is TGTGCCAGCAGTCCAGGGAGCGACCCCTCCTACGAGCAGTACTTC. Translating gives CASSPGSDPSYEQYF.

This clonotype was counted many times. The V call is TRBV28, the J call TRBJ1-4; D is unresolved. V shed 6 bases and J shed 0 bases, with 11 bases lying between them. The CDR3 loop spans 15 amino acids. Germline V lookup: CDR1 MDHEN, CDR2 SYDVKM. Here the CDR3 reads CASSPTPATNEKLFF. Here the CDR3 DNA reads TGTGCCAGCAGCCCCACCCCGGCAACTAATGAAAAACTGTTTTTT.

The sample holds a few counts of this clonotype. The V gene is TRBV10-1, the J gene TRBJ2-1; D gene ambiguous. CDR1 and CDR2 (germline): WNHNN, SYGVQD (reference sequence). The CDR3 has 14 amino acids. V was clipped by 4 bases and J by 0 bases, with 7 bases between them. This CDR3 is CASSGGASYNEQFF. The CDR3 nucleotides read TGCGCCAGCAGTGGAGGCGCCTCCTACAATGAGCAGTTCTTC.

This clonotype has at least ten counts. The chain employs TRBV7-2 and TRBJ1-1; possible D gene TRBD1, 5 bases. Looked up from germline, CDR1 is SGHTA and CDR2 is FQGNSA. V lost 5 bases to trimming and J lost 1 base, with 14 bases between them. The CDR3 runs to 15 residues. The CDR3 DNA sequence: TGTGCCAGCAGCCCTAGACGGACATGGAACACTGAAGCTTTCTTT. Residues: CASSPRRTWNTEAFF.

In its sample, this clonotype was seen many times. The chain employs TRBV4-2 and TRBJ2-6; D may be TRBD1 (5 bases). With 1 base removed from V and 9 bases from J, the gap between germline ends came to 13 bases. Germline assignment: CDR1 LGHNA and CDR2 YNFKEQ. This CDR3 has 15 residues. CDR3 in DNA: TGTGCCAGCAGCCAAGCGGCCACAAGGGGCAACGTCCTGACTTTC. Amino acids: CASSQAATRGNVLTF.

This clonotype was seen ten or more times. CDR3 sequence: CASSPTRGGVTDTQYF. In nucleotides, the CDR3 is TGTGCCAGCAGCCCCACTCGGGGTGGGGTGACAGATACGCAGTATTTT. The genes are TRBV7-9 and TRBJ2-3; the D gene is possibly TRBD2 (5 bases). From germline, CDR1 is SEHNR and CDR2 FQNEAQ (reference sequence). The CDR3 has 16 residues. Trimming removed 5 bases at V and 3 bases at J, with 18 bases between.